This T cell receptor (beta chain) was obtained from a study of T cell responses to AZD1222 COVID-19 vaccine. Study-level information: Pooled together were second doses at about 4 or about 12 weeks.

Germline CDR1 and CDR2: SGHDN and FVKESK. The V end lost 0 bases, the J end lost 10 bases, and 8 bases lay between the germline ends. This CDR3 is 12 amino acids long. Some clones are missing from TCRdb's copy, which holds only in-frame ones; the method was immunoSEQ multiplex PCR. The sample includes about 150,000 clones, under 95% of them seen just once. This clone was recorded only once. The sequencing here drew on peripheral blood, taken on day 0 of AZD1222 vaccination. This receptor was obtained from an adult in good health. The rearrangement joins TRBV14 to TRBJ2-3; D is unresolved. The CDR3 region is CASSQDLFSQYF. Here the CDR3 DNA reads TGTGCCAGCAGCCAAGACCTTTTTTCGCAGTATTTT.